Below, 22 T cell receptor beta chains from the same sample are listed, as sequenced in a study of beta chain features in type 1 diabetes. Expressed TCRB transcripts were sequenced because the isolated RNA had all been reverse transcribed beforehand. Profiled with immunoSEQ multiplex PCR; TCRdb holds only in-frame clones, not every one. The profile covers hundreds of thousands of clones, with approximately 28% appearing a single time and 0.05% to 0.065% taken by the ten largest. Sequencing was performed on naive CD4+ T cells from blood. The receptors originated from a man aged 18 to 29 in good health.

Only a few counts were recorded for this clone. The chain joins TRBV7-8 to TRBJ2-1, with 9 nucleotides matching TRBD2. The CDR3 contains 15 residues. V shed 5 bases and J 3 bases; nucleotides not matched to a gene: 5. CDR1 and CDR2 from the germline V gene are SGHVS and FQNEAQ. The CDR3 sequence is CASSALAGNYNEQFF. In DNA, the CDR3 is TGTGCCAGCAGCGCTCTAGCGGGAAACTACAATGAGCAGTTCTTC.

This clone has only one observation. This chain connects TRBV10-3 to TRBJ2-2, with D unresolved. The CDR3 spans 12 residues. The V end lost 0 bases, the J end lost 10 bases, and 6 bases lay between the germline ends. Germline-derived CDR1 and CDR2 are ENHRY and SYGVKD. CDR3 residues: CAISESSEELFF. The CDR3 nucleotides are TGTGCCATCAGTGAGTCCTCGGAGGAGCTGTTTTTT.

Regarding this clone: An end of the junction does not agree with germline; a read error may underlie this. The chain carries TRBV5-4 and TRBJ1-4, with D unresolved. This CDR3 has 16 residues. Germline CDR1 SGHNT, CDR2 YYREEE (reference sequence). The CDR3 DNA reads TGCGCCAGCAGCCAAGATCAGCAGGCGGCAACTGAAAAACTGTTTTTT. Translation gives CASSQDQQAATEKLFF.

The chain has TRBV30 and TRBJ1-5; maybe TRBD1 (5 bases). V was shortened by 4 bases and J by 7 bases, with 14 bases between the two germline ends. This CDR3 has 13 amino acids. Looked up from germline, CDR1 is GTSNPN and CDR2 is SVGIG (reference sequence). CDR3 residues: CAWTPQEGQPQHF. Here the CDR3 DNA reads TGTGCCTGGACCCCCCAGGAGGGGCAGCCCCAGCATTTT.

This clone was detected only a few times. V is TRBV30 and J is TRBJ2-1; D gene uncertain. V was cut by 1 base and J by 1 base, with 11 bases left in between. The CDR3 runs 15 residues. Germline lookup yields CDR1 GTSNPN and CDR2 SVGIG (reference sequence). CDR3 coding DNA: TGTGCCTGGAGTGGGGCAGCGAGATCCTACAATGAGCAGTTCTTC. Its translation is CAWSGAARSYNEQFF.

This clone was seen a handful of times. J is TRBJ2-5 and V is TRBV6-5, with D unclear. V shed 2 bases and J shed 0 bases, with 7 bases lying between them. The germline V gene has CDR1 MNHEY and CDR2 SVGAGI. The CDR3 contains 14 residues. The CDR3 here is CASSYRWYQETQYF. Here the CDR3 DNA reads TGTGCCAGCAGTTACCGGTGGTACCAAGAGACCCAGTACTTC.

This clone showed up just a few times. The chain joins TRBV28 to TRBJ2-7; no reliable D call. The CDR3 extends over 11 amino acids. Germline assignment: CDR1 MDHEN and CDR2 SYDVKM. V lost 3 bases, J lost 5 bases, and 5 bases lay in between. CDR3 in DNA: TGTGCCAGCAGTTTCCGGCACGAGCAGTACTTC. Its protein product is CASSFRHEQYF.

This clone appeared a single time. The chain uses TRBV28 and TRBJ2-5; D might be TRBD1 (6 bases). In germline, CDR1 is MDHEN, CDR2 SYDVKM. This CDR3 region has 21 residues. Trimming pared 2 bases from V and 2 bases from J, leaving 30 bases between. CDR3 sequence: CASSLLSSFPGHGERQETQYF. CDR3 sequence (DNA): TGTGCCAGCAGTTTACTATCCTCTTTCCCGGGACACGGGGAGAGGCAAGAGACCCAGTACTTC.

This clone was observed a few times. The chain is built from TRBV7-2 and TRBJ2-1; the D is unclear. Trimming removed 4 bases at V and 5 bases at J, with 6 bases between. The CDR3 sequence is 12 residues long. CDR1 is SGHTA and CDR2 is FQGNSA in the germline V gene. CDR3 residues: CASSSLNNEQFF. For the CDR3, the DNA is TGTGCCAGCAGCTCTCTGAACAATGAGCAGTTCTTC.

The V and J genes are TRBV9 and TRBJ2-5, with D unresolved. Germline loops: CDR1 SGDLS, CDR2 YYNGEE. The CDR3 is 13 amino acids. The V end was cut by 4 bases, the J end by 3 bases, with 10 bases between. The CDR3 sequence: CASSPRPEETQYF. CDR3 DNA sequence: TGTGCCAGCAGCCCGCGCCCTGAAGAGACCCAGTACTTC.

The chain carries TRBV28 and TRBJ2-1, with D tentatively TRBD1 or TRBD2 (5 bases each). Trimming took off 6 bases at V and 4 bases at J, with 10 bases between the two ends. The CDR3 consists of 13 residues. From germline, CDR1 is MDHEN and CDR2 SYDVKM. The CDR3, as DNA: TGTGCCAGCAGGGGGACGTGGTACAATGAGCAGTTCTTC. Protein sequence: CASRGTWYNEQFF.

This chain uses TRBV2 with TRBJ2-7; D is possibly TRBD2 (6 bases). This CDR3 has 12 amino acids. The germline V and J ends were trimmed by 7 bases and 3 bases, with 10 bases remaining between them. Germline CDR1 SNHLY, CDR2 FYNNEI. The CDR3 spells CASTSAIYEQYF. The CDR3 coding sequence is TGTGCCAGCACTAGCGCGATCTACGAGCAGTACTTC.

This clone was counted only a few times. The same CDR3 arises from other DNA sequences in this sample as well. The rearrangement uses TRBV30 and TRBJ2-7, with D tentatively TRBD1 (6 bases). V lost 3 bases and J lost 3, with 6 bases in between. The CDR3 is made up of 11 amino acids. Germline V gives CDR1 GTSNPN, CDR2 SVGIG (reference sequence). The CDR3, as DNA: TGTGCCTGGAGAGGGGGCTACGAGCAGTACTTC. Its translation: CAWRGGYEQYF.

This clone occurred a few times. Other DNA sequences from this sample encode an identical CDR3 as well. The genes are TRBV29-1 and TRBJ2-7; D is perhaps TRBD1 or TRBD2 (5 bases each). This CDR3 has 12 residues. Germline CDR1 and CDR2: SQVTM and ANQGSEA. Between the trimmed V and J ends, which lost 3 bases and 4 bases, there was a span of 10 bases. CDR3 residues: CSVDGGGYEQYF. CDR3 in DNA: TGCAGCGTTGATGGTGGGGGATACGAGCAGTACTTC.

The count of this clone is one. The rearrangement links TRBV7-9 to TRBJ2-3; TRBD1 or TRBD2 may be the D gene (5 bases each). The CDR3 has 16 residues. Germline V gene sequence: CDR1 SEHNR, CDR2 FQNEAQ (reference sequence). Trimming stripped 5 bases from V and 3 bases from J, with 18 bases between. CDR3 protein: CASSPTGQSGTDTQYF. The CDR3 DNA follows: TGTGCCAGCAGCCCTACGGGGCAGAGCGGTACAGATACGCAGTATTTT.

This clone was seen more than once but under ten times. The V call is TRBV7-2, the J call TRBJ1-4; no clear D. This CDR3 has 12 residues. In germline, CDR1 is SGHTA, CDR2 FQGNSA. Trimming cost V 4 bases and J 10 bases, with 10 bases left between them. CDR3: CASSSPSGKLFF. The CDR3 nucleotides read TGTGCCAGCAGCTCTCCCAGTGGAAAACTGTTTTTT.

This clone was counted between two and nine times. The V gene is TRBV25-1, the J gene TRBJ2-2, with TRBD1 identical over 9 bases. The CDR3 totals 16 residues. V trimming: 2 bases; J trimming: 4 bases; junction bases outside the gene matches: 5. Per germline, CDR1 MGHDK and CDR2 SYGVNS. Here the CDR3 DNA reads TGTGCCAGCAGTGAACTGGGACAGGGTATCACCGGGGAGCTGTTTTTT. This encodes CASSELGQGITGELFF.

This sequence joins TRBV9 and TRBJ2-6; either TRBD1 or TRBD2 may supply D (5 bases each). Germline CDR1 SGDLS, CDR2 YYNGEE. The CDR3 extends over 16 amino acids. V lost 2 bases and J lost 4, with 13 bases in between. CDR3 bases: TGTGCCAGCAGCGTCGAGAGGGGATTCGGGGCCAACGTCCTGACTTTC. Protein: CASSVERGFGANVLTF.

There are a few counts of this clone. The chain links TRBV19 to TRBJ2-5; 10 bases are shared with TRBD1. Trimming cost V 4 bases and J 6 bases; bases outside gene matches: 5. The CDR3 has 14 residues. CDR1 and CDR2 (germline): LNHDA, SQIVND (reference sequence). The CDR3 region is CASSTSTGGQTQYF. The DNA for the CDR3 is TGTGCCAGTAGTACCTCGACAGGGGGCCAGACCCAGTACTTC.

V and J are TRBV29-1 and TRBJ2-2, with 10 bases matching TRBD2. Germline V gene lookup returns CDR1 SQVTM and CDR2 ANQGSEA. V dropped 6 bases and J dropped 5; count of bases not matched to a gene: 9. The CDR3 runs to 15 residues. CDR3 bases: TGCAGCGTCGCAACTAGCGGGACGCGTACCGGGGAGCTGTTTTTT. As protein: CSVATSGTRTGELFF.

The V call is TRBV7-2, the J call TRBJ2-1; D assignment may be TRBD1 or TRBD2 (5 bases each). CDR3 length equals 15 residues. The V and J ends lost 5 bases and 5 bases respectively, with 16 bases between them. Germline CDR1 SGHTA, CDR2 FQGNSA. CDR3 residues: CASSRDFGANNEQFF. CDR3 sequence (DNA): TGTGCCAGCAGCCGTGACTTCGGGGCAAACAATGAGCAGTTCTTC.

The chain has TRBV4-3 and TRBJ2-3; D remains unclear. CDR3 size: 13 residues. Between the trimmed V and J ends, which lost 5 bases and 0 bases, there was a span of 6 bases. Per germline, CDR1 LGHNA and CDR2 YSLEER. This CDR3 is CASSNPSTDTQYF. CDR3 sequence (DNA): TGCGCCAGCAGCAACCCTAGCACAGATACGCAGTATTTT.